The clone carrying this TCR beta chain was detected only a few times. The CDR3 loop spans 13 amino acids. The V gene's germline CDR1 is SGDLS and CDR2 YYNGEE. Between the trimmed V and J ends, which lost 0 bases and 4 bases, there was a span of 7 bases. TCRdb re-called the 5' RACE reads through MiXCR, storing one row per CDR3 protein. The sample lists about 360,000 distinct CDR3 sequences; about 20% were seen once. This record belongs to a study of CD8 T cells in ankylosing spondylitis. The chain links TRBV9 to TRBJ2-5; no reliable D call. This TCR derives from a male donor with ankylosing spondylitis or in good health (not recorded which). The sequenced sample consisted of blood, either unsorted or a sorted T cell fraction (not recorded which). CDR3 in DNA: TGTGCCAGCAGCGTAGTACCGGGAGAGACCCAGTACTTC. Protein: CASSVVPGETQYF.